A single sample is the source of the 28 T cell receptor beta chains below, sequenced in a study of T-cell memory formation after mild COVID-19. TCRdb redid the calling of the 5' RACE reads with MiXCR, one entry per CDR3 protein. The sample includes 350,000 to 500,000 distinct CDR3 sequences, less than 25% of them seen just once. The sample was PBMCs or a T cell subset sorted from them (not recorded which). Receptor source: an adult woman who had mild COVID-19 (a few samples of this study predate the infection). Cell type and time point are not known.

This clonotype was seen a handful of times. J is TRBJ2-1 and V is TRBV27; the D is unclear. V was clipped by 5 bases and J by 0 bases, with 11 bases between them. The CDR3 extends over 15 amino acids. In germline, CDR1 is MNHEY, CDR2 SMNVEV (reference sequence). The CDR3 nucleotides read TGTGCCAGCAGTCCATCCCCGAGCTCCTACAATGAGCAGTTCTTC. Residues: CASSPSPSSYNEQFF.

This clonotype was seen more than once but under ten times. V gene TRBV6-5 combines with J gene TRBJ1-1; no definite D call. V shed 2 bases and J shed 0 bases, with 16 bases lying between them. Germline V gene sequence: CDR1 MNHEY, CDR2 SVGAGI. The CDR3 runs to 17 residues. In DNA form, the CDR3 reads TGTGCCAGCAGTTACGTCAATATCGGCAGGATGAACACTGAAGCTTTCTTT. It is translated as CASSYVNIGRMNTEAFF.

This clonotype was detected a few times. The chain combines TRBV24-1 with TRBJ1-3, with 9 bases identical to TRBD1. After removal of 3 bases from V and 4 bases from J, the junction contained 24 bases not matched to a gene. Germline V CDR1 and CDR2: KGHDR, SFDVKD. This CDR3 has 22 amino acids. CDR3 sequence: CATSDPGTKGTGQGTWGNTIYF. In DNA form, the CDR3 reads TGTGCCACCAGTGATCCAGGGACCAAGGGGACCGGACAGGGGACGTGGGGAAACACCATATATTTT.

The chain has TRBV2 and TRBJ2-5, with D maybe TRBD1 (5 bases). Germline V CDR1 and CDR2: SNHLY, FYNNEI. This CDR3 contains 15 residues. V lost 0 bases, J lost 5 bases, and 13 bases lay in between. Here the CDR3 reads CASSEAGLTWETQYF. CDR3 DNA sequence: TGTGCCAGCAGTGAAGCGGGGCTGACTTGGGAGACCCAGTACTTC.

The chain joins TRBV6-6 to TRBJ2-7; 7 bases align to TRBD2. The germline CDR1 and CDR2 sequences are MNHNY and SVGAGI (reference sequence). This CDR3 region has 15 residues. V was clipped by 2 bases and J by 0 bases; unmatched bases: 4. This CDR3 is CASSYVGGSSYEQYF. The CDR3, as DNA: TGTGCCAGCAGTTACGTTGGCGGGAGCTCCTACGAGCAGTACTTC.

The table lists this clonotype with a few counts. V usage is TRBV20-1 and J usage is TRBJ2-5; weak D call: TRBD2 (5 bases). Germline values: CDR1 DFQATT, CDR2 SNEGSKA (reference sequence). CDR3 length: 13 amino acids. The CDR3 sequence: CSFRPAGKETQYF. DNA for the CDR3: TGCAGCTTTAGGCCTGCCGGGAAAGAGACCCAGTACTTC.

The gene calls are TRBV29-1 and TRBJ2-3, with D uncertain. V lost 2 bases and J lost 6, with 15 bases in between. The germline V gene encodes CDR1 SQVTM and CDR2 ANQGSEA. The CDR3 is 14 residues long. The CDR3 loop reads CSVEKNTFGDTQYF. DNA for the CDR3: TGCAGCGTTGAAAAAAACACCTTCGGGGATACGCAGTATTTT.

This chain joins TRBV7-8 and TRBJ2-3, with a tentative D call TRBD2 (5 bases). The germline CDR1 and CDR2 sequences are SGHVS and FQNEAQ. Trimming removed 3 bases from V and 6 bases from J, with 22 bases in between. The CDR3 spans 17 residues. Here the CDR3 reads CASSFYGIPVSSDTQYF. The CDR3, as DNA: TGTGCCAGCAGCTTTTACGGGATCCCCGTCTCCTCCGATACGCAGTATTTT.

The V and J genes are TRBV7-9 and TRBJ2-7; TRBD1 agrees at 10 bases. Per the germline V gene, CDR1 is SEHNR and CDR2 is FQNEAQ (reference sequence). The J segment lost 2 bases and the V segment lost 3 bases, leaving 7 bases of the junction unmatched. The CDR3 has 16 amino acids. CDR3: CASSFRTGGHPYEQYF. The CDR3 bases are TGTGCCAGCAGCTTCAGGACAGGGGGGCATCCCTACGAGCAGTACTTC.

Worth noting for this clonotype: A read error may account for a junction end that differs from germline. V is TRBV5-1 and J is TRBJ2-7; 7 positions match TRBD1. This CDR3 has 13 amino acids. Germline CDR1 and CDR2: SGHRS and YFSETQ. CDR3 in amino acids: CASTQDVGDRVVF. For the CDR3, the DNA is TGCGCCAGCACCCAGGACGTCGGGGACAGAGTCGTCTTC.

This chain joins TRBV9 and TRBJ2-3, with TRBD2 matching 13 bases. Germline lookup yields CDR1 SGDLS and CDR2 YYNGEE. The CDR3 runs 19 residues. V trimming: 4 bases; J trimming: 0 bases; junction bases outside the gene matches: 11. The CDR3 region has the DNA TGTGCCAGCAGCTCTGAGGGACTAGCGGGACGCCCTAGCACAGATACGCAGTATTTT. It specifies CASSSEGLAGRPSTDTQYF. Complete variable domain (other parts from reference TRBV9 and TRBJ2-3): DSGVTQTPKHLITATGQRVTLRCSPRSGDLSVYWYQQSLDQGLQFLIQYYNGEERAKGNILERFSAQQFPDLHSELNLSSLELGDSALYFCASSSEGLAGRPSTDTQYFGPGTRLTVL.

Here the CDR3 DNA reads TGCGCCAGCAGCCTAATTCAGGGTTTGAGGGACACTGAAGCTTTCTTT. It specifies CASSLIQGLRDTEAFF. The rearrangement uses TRBV4-1 and TRBJ1-1, with a possible D match to TRBD1 (5 bases). The V end lost 4 bases, the J end lost 3 bases, and 18 bases lay between the germline ends. Per germline, CDR1 MGHRA and CDR2 YSYEKL. The CDR3 is 16 residues long.

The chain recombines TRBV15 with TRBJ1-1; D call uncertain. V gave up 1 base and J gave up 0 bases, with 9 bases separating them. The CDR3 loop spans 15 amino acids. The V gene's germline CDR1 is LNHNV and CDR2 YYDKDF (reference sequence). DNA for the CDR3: TGTGCCACCAGCAGAGGAGGAGGGATGAACACTGAAGCTTTCTTT. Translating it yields CATSRGGGMNTEAFF.

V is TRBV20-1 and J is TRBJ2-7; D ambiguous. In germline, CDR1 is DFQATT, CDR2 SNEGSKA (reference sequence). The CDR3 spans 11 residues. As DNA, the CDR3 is TGCAGCTGGACCTATAACTACGAGCAGTACTTC. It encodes CSWTYNYEQYF.

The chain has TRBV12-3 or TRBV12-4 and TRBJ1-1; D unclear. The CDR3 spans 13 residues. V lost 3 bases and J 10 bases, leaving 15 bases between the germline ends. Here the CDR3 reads CASSLGRAAGAFF. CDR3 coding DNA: TGTGCCAGCAGTTTGGGTAGGGCGGCGGGAGCTTTCTTT.

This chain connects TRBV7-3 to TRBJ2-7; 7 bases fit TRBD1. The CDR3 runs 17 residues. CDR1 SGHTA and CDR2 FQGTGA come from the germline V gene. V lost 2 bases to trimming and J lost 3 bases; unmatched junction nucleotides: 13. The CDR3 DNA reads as TGTGCCAGCAGCTTACGAGCGGCTCGGGACAGACTCTACGAGCAGTACTTC. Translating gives CASSLRAARDRLYEQYF.

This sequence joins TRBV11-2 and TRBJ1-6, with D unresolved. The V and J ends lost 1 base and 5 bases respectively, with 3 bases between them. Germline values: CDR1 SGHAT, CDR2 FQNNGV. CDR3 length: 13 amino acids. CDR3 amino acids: CASSLGNNSPLHF. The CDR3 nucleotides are TGTGCCAGCAGCTTAGGGAATAATTCACCCCTCCACTTT.

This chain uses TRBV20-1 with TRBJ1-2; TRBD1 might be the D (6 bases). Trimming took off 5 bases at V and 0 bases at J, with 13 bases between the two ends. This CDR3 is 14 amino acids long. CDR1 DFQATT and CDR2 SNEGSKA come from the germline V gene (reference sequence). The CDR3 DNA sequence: TGCAGTGCTGATAGACAGGCTGCTAACTATGGCTACACCTTC. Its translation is CSADRQAANYGYTF.

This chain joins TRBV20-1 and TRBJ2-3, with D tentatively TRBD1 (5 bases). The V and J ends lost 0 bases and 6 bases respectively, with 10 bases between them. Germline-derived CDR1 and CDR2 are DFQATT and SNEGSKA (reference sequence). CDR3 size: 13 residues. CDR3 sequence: CSAREGVGDTQYF. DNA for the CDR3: TGCAGTGCTAGAGAAGGGGTTGGCGATACGCAGTATTTT.

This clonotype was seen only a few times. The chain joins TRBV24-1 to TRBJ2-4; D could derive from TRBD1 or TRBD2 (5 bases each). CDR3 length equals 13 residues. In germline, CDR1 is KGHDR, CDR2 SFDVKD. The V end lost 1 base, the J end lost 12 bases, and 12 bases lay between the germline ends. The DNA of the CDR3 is TGTGCCACCAGTGATTTCGGGAAGGGACCTCAGTACTTC. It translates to CATSDFGKGPQYF.

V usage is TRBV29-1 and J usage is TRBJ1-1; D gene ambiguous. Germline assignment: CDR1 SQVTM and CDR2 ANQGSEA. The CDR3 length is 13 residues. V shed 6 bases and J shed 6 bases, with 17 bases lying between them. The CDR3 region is CSVGRLLGPEAFF. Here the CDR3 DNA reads TGCAGCGTCGGTCGACTCTTAGGTCCTGAAGCTTTCTTT.

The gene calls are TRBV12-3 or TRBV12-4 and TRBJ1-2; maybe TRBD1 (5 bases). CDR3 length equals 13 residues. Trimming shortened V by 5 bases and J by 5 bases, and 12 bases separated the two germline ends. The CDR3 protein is CASSAGTLYGYTF. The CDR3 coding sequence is TGTGCCAGCAGTGCCGGGACGCTGTATGGCTACACCTTC.

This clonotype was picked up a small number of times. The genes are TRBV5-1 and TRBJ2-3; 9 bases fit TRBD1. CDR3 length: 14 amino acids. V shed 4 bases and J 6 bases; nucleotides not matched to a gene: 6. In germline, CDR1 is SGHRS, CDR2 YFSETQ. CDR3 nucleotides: TGCGCCAGCAGCCTCGGGACAGGGTCCGATACGCAGTATTTT. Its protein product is CASSLGTGSDTQYF.

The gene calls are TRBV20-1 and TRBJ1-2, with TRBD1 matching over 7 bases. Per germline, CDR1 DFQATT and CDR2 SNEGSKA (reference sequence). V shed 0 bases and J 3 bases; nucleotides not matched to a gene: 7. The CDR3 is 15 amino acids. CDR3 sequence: CSARDRDSDYYGYTF. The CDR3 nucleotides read TGCAGTGCTAGAGATCGGGACAGCGATTACTATGGCTACACCTTC.

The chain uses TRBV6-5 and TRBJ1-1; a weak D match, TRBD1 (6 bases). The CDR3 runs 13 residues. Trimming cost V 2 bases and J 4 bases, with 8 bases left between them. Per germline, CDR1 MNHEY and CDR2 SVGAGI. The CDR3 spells CASSYGRGTEAFF. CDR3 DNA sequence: TGTGCCAGCAGTTACGGCAGGGGCACTGAAGCTTTCTTT.

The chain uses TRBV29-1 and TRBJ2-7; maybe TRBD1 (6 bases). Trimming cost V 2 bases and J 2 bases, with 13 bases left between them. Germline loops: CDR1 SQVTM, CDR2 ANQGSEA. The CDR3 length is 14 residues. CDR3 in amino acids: CSVERRDTPYEQYF. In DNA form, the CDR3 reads TGCAGCGTTGAAAGAAGGGACACCCCCTACGAGCAGTACTTC.

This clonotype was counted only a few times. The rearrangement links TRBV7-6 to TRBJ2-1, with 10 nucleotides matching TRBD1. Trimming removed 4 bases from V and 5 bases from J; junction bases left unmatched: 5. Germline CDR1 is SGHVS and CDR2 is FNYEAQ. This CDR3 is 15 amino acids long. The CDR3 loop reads CASSWGQGWDNEQFF. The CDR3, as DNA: TGTGCCAGCAGCTGGGGACAGGGGTGGGACAATGAGCAGTTCTTC.

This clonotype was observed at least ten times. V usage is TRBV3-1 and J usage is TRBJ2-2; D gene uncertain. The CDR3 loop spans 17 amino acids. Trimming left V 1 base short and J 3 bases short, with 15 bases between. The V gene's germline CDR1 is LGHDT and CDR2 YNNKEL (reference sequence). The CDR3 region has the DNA TGTGCCAGCAGCCAAGTAAGTCGCGGCAGTTACACCGGGGAGCTGTTTTTT. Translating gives CASSQVSRGSYTGELFF. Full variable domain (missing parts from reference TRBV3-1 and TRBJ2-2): DTAVSQTPKYLVTQMGNDKSIKCEQNLGHDTMYWYKQDSKKFLKIMFSYNNKELIINETVPNRFSPKSPDKAHLNLHINSLELGDSAVYFCASSQVSRGSYTGELFFGEGSRLTVL.